These T cell receptor beta chains were read from a single sample in a study of blood T cells in healthy people across ages. TCRdb used MiXCR to reprocess the 5' RACE reads, holding one entry per CDR3 protein. The sample contains around 1,500,000 distinct CDR3 sequences, over 25% of which appear only once. The sample comprised blood. Receptors originate from a woman aged 25 to 39 in good health. Each CDR3 is given with its conserved first and last residue. D genes are given only for firm matches. Size values are once, few and many counts, or a class for expanded clones, and some rows have none.

V gene,D gene,clone size,J gene,CDR3 protein,CDR3 DNA
TRBV7-2,.,few,TRBJ1-2,CASTPSNYGYTF,TGTGCCAGCACCCCCAGTAACTATGGCTACACCTTC
TRBV9,.,.,TRBJ1-3,CASSVVPDGNTIYF,TGTGCCAGCAGCGTAGTACCAGACGGAAACACCATATATTTT
TRBV7-2,.,.,TRBJ2-1,CASSPTWEGAYEQFF,TGTGCCAGCAGCCCCACATGGGAAGGCGCCTACGAGCAGTTCTTC
TRBV10-1,TRBD2,many,TRBJ2-7,CASRMGTSGFPYEQYF,TGCGCCAGCAGGATGGGGACTAGCGGGTTCCCCTACGAGCAGTACTTC
TRBV29-1,.,few,TRBJ2-1,CSVGLSYNEQFF,TGCAGCGTCGGACTTTCTTACAATGAGCAGTTCTTC
TRBV7-2,TRBD2,few,TRBJ2-1,CASSLTTSIEQFF,TGTGCCAGCAGCTTAACGACTAGCATAGAGCAGTTCTTC
TRBV29-1,.,many,TRBJ2-7,CSVEVTDYEQYF,TGCAGCGTTGAAGTAACGGACTACGAGCAGTACTTC
TRBV5-6,.,few,TRBJ1-6,CASSLVADGYSPLHF,TGTGCCAGCAGCTTGGTGGCTGACGGATATTCACCCCTCCACTTT
TRBV14,TRBD2,.,TRBJ2-1,CASSQVLSGARREQFF,TGTGCCAGCAGCCAAGTTCTTAGCGGGGCCCGTCGTGAGCAGTTCTTC
TRBV20-1,.,.,TRBJ2-3,CSARDQAEPNTDTQYF,TGCAGTGCTAGAGATCAGGCGGAGCCGAACACAGATACGCAGTATTTT
TRBV29-1,TRBD1,many,TRBJ2-7,CSVDGVRDRGLYEQYF,TGCAGCGTTGACGGAGTAAGGGACAGGGGTCTATACGAGCAGTACTTC
TRBV12-3/TRBV12-4,.,.,TRBJ2-7,CAGSSPDTSYEQYF,TGTGCCGGCTCATCTCCGGACACGTCCTACGAGCAGTACTTC
TRBV7-9,.,.,TRBJ2-1,CASSASAGLFSYNEQFF,TGTGCCAGCAGCGCAAGTGCGGGACTGTTCTCCTACAATGAGCAGTTCTTC
TRBV10-2,TRBD1,few,TRBJ1-1,CASRQTGKNEAFF,TGCGCCAGCAGACAGACAGGGAAGAATGAAGCTTTCTTT
TRBV12-3/TRBV12-4,.,many,TRBJ2-1,CASSLALEQRQFF,TGTGCCAGCAGTTTGGCCCTAGAACAACGGCAGTTCTTC
TRBV7-2,.,.,TRBJ1-5,CASGLAGAQHF,TGTGCCAGCGGACTGGCGGGGGCCCAGCATTTT
TRBV10-3,TRBD1,few,TRBJ2-3,CAISDGQGGDTQYF,TGTGCCATCAGTGACGGACAGGGGGGAGATACGCAGTATTTT
TRBV27,.,once,TRBJ2-3,CASSFRPQVLGRRYRGDTQYF,TGTGCCAGCAGTTTCCGTCCCCAGGTGCTGGGTAGGAGGTATAGGGGAGATACGCAGTATTTT
TRBV6-1,.,few,TRBJ1-3,CASSEAGGQGNTIYF,TGTGCCAGCAGTGAAGCGGGCGGCCAAGGAAACACCATATATTTT
TRBV5-1,.,few,TRBJ1-4,CASSPRPNEKLFF,TGCGCCAGCAGCCCCCGGCCCAATGAAAAACTGTTTTTT
TRBV28,.,few,TRBJ2-7,CASGIGVNYEQYF,TGTGCCAGCGGGATCGGGGTAAACTACGAGCAGTACTTC
TRBV7-9,TRBD1,few,TRBJ2-7,CASRQGTGFEQYF,TGTGCCAGCAGGCAAGGGACAGGGTTCGAGCAGTACTTC
TRBV12-3/TRBV12-4,TRBD1,.,TRBJ2-7,CASSFGQGAEEQYF,TGTGCCAGCAGTTTTGGACAGGGGGCTGAGGAGCAGTACTTC
TRBV18,.,few,TRBJ2-7,CASSPRGTDSCEQYF,TGTGCCAGCTCACCGCGGGGGACAGACTCCTGCGAGCAGTACTTC
TRBV11-2,TRBD2,few,TRBJ2-3,CASRHSGVDTQYF,TGTGCCAGCAGACATAGCGGGGTGGATACGCAGTATTTT
TRBV11-1,.,many,TRBJ2-1,CASSLAMGRDEQFF,TGTGCCAGCAGCTTAGCAATGGGTAGGGATGAGCAGTTCTTC
TRBV4-3,TRBD2,.,TRBJ2-3,CAGSHGLACFTDTQYF,TGCGCCGGCAGCCACGGACTAGCGTGCTTCACAGATACGCAGTATTTT
TRBV20-1,.,.,TRBJ1-1,CSASSGPSGRVAFF,TGCAGTGCTAGCTCTGGGCCTTCCGGCAGGGTCGCTTTCTTT
TRBV20-1,TRBD2,.,TRBJ2-3,CSARVASSGDTDTQYF,TGCAGTGCTAGAGTCGCGTCTAGCGGGGACACAGATACGCAGTATTTT
TRBV7-9,.,many,TRBJ2-7,CASSTRTAYYEQYF,TGTGCCAGCAGCACCCGGACAGCCTACTACGAGCAGTACTTC
TRBV10-3,TRBD2,few,TRBJ2-7,CAISEAGDEQYF,TGTGCCATCAGTGAGGCGGGGGACGAGCAGTACTTC
TRBV5-1,.,few,TRBJ2-1,CASSVGHGNEQFF,TGCGCCAGCAGCGTGGGACATGGGAATGAGCAGTTCTTC
TRBV6-2/TRBV6-3,.,.,TRBJ2-1,CASSPRERRTNEQFF,TGTGCCAGCAGCCCCCGGGAGAGGAGGACTAATGAGCAGTTCTTC
TRBV12-2,.,.,TRBJ2-4,CARGLWVAGGGAKNIQYF,TGTGCAAGAGGCCTTTGGGTAGCGGGGGGAGGAGCCAAAAACATTCAGTACTTC
TRBV7-9,.,few,TRBJ2-7,CASSRGLEAYEQYF,TGTGCCAGCAGCCGCGGCCTGGAGGCCTACGAGCAGTACTTC
TRBV30,TRBD2,few,TRBJ2-5,CAWMVSGGQTQYF,TGTGCCTGGATGGTCAGCGGGGGTCAGACCCAGTACTTC
TRBV7-9,.,few,TRBJ2-3,CASSLEAGDTQYF,TGTGCCAGCAGCCTCGAGGCGGGAGATACGCAGTATTTT
TRBV9,TRBD2,.,TRBJ2-7,CASSVHGTSGGSSYEQYF,TGTGCCAGCAGCGTACACGGGACTAGCGGGGGGTCCTCCTACGAGCAGTACTTC
TRBV20-1,.,.,TRBJ2-3,CSARDLGGTQYF,TGCAGTGCTAGAGACCTCGGGGGTACGCAGTATTTT
TRBV15,.,few,TRBJ1-5,CATSRDTLLNQPQHF,TGTGCCACCAGCAGAGACACATTACTAAATCAGCCCCAGCATTTT